This is a list of T cell receptor beta chains from one sample in a study of T cell changes during pregnancy in multiple sclerosis. TCRdb keeps only in-frame clones here, not all; method: immunoSEQ multiplex PCR. This repertoire shows some 50,000 clones, about 91% found once; its top ten account for 2.5% to 3%. Material: CD8+ T cells from peripheral blood mononuclear cells, obtained in the second trimester of pregnancy. These TCRs come from a female donor with multiple sclerosis, enrolled in a pregnancy study. CDR3s include the opening cysteine and the closing phenylalanine or tryptophan. The D gene is left open where the match is weak. Clone size is given for some rows only: seen once, a few or many times, or a class if the clone is expanded.

>TRBV9|TRBD2|-|TRBJ2-1
TGTGCCAGCAACCCTCTAGCGGGGAGCCGAGATGAGCAGTTCTTC
CASNPLAGSRDEQFF
>TRBV19|TRBD1|-|TRBJ1-1
TGTGCCAGTAAGGCCATATTGGACAGGGGGATAAACACTGAAGCTTTCTTT
CASKAILDRGINTEAFF
>TRBV30|TRBD2|once|TRBJ2-5
TGTGCCTGGAGTTGGGCTAGCGGGGGGCAAGAGACCCAGTACTTC
CAWSWASGGQETQYF
>TRBV30|TRBD1|once|TRBJ2-3
TGTGCCTGGAACAGGGGCCCCGCCACAGATACGCAGTATTTT
CAWNRGPATDTQYF
>TRBV19|TRBD1|few|TRBJ1-1
TGTGCCAGTAGCCACGGGACAGGGGATTTTTCATCGAACACTGAAGCTTTCTTT
CASSHGTGDFSSNTEAFF
>TRBV2|-|-|TRBJ2-7
TGTGCCAGCTCGGTGGGCACTCGCTACGAGCAGTACTTC
CASSVGTRYEQYF
>TRBV18|-|-|TRBJ1-5
TGTGCCAGCTCACCTAGCGCGGTAAGCAATCAGCCCCAGCATTTT
CASSPSAVSNQPQHF
>TRBV6-6|TRBD1|-|TRBJ1-5
TGTGCCAGCAGCCGCAGGGGGAGCAATCAGCCCCAGCATTTT
CASSRRGSNQPQHF
>TRBV27|TRBD1|-|TRBJ2-2
TGTGCCAGCAGTTTATCACCCCGACAGGGTGCCACCGGGGAGCTGTTTTTT
CASSLSPRQGATGELFF
>TRBV27|TRBD2|-|TRBJ2-7
TGTGCCAGCAGTTCCGGGGAGGGGTCATCTTCCTACGAGCAGTACTTC
CASSSGEGSSSYEQYF
>TRBV19|TRBD2|-|TRBJ2-1
TGTGCCAGTAGTAGCGGGGGGGTCCACAATGAGCAGTTCTTC
CASSSGGVHNEQFF
>TRBV5-5|TRBD1|-|TRBJ2-7
TGTGCCAGCAGCTTGGTCAGGGACAGCTACGAGCAGTACTTC
CASSLVRDSYEQYF
>TRBV14|TRBD2|-|TRBJ2-1
TGTGCCAGCAGCCCCACTAGCGGGGCCTACAATGAGCAGTTCTTC
CASSPTSGAYNEQFF
>TRBV2|TRBD1|-|TRBJ2-1
TGTGCCACCTTGGGACAGTACAATGAGCAGTTCTTC
CATLGQYNEQFF
>TRBV30|-|-|TRBJ1-2
TGTGCCTGCCCCCGGGACATTTATGGCTACACCTTC
CACPRDIYGYTF
>TRBV7-2|-|-|TRBJ2-7
TGTGCCAGCAGCAGCCGGGGGGCCTCCTACGAGCAGTACTTC
CASSSRGASYEQYF
>TRBV9|TRBD1|-|TRBJ1-1
TGTGCCAGCAGCGCGTACCCGGGACAGGCGAAAAGCACTGAAGCTTTCTTT
CASSAYPGQAKSTEAFF
>TRBV27|-|-|TRBJ2-7
TGTGCCAGCAGCCTATGGGGAGGGGGGGTCTACGAGCAGTACTTC
CASSLWGGGVYEQYF
>TRBV30|TRBD1|-|TRBJ2-1
TGTGCCTGGAGCGTGATAAATCAGGGGGCGAAGCAGTTCTTC
CAWSVINQGAKQFF
>TRBV11-2|TRBD1|-|TRBJ1-2
TGTGCCACCTGGGACAGCAATTACTATGGCTACACCTTC
CATWDSNYYGYTF
>TRBV12-2|-|once|TRBJ1-2
TGTGCAAGTCGCTTTACAGGGACAGGGGGGTTCAATGGCTACACCTTC
CASRFTGTGGFNGYTF
>TRBV2|-|-|TRBJ1-1
TGTGCCAGCAGTCGACAGAGCATGAACACTGAAGCTTTCTTT
CASSRQSMNTEAFF
>TRBV7-7|-|-|TRBJ2-1
TGTGCCAGCAGCTCACACAGGGTTGGGTCCTACAATGAGCAGTTCTTC
CASSSHRVGSYNEQFF
>TRBV6-1|-|medium-sized|TRBJ2-7
TGTGCCAGCAGTGAAGATGGGGGGGGGCCCTACGAGCAGTACTTC
CASSEDGGGPYEQYF
>TRBV6-1|-|-|TRBJ1-1
TGTGCCAGCAGACAGGGGAACACTGAAGCTTTCTTT
CASRQGNTEAFF
>TRBV5-4|TRBD1|-|TRBJ1-1
TGTGCCAGCAGCTCCTCGGGACAGGGCACTGAAGCTTTCTTT
CASSSSGQGTEAFF
>TRBV7-2|TRBD2|-|TRBJ2-2
TGTGCCAGCAGCCCCCGGGCCGTAGCGGGATACACCGGGGAGCTGTTTTTT
CASSPRAVAGYTGELFF
>TRBV9|-|-|TRBJ2-7
TGTGCCAGCAGCTTTGGAGTTTCCTACGAGCAGTACTTC
CASSFGVSYEQYF
>TRBV6-4|-|few|TRBJ1-6
TGTGCCAGCAGTGACTCTAGCAATTCACCCCTCCACTTT
CASSDSSNSPLHF
>TRBV7-6|TRBD1|-|TRBJ2-5
TGTGCCAGCAGCTTATCGGGACAGAGGGAGACCCAGTACTTC
CASSLSGQRETQYF
>TRBV27|-|once|TRBJ1-2
TGTGCCAGCAGTTTATTGGCGGACTATGGCTACACCTTC
CASSLLADYGYTF
>TRBV21-1|-|-|TRBJ1-1
TGTGCCAGCAGCAAAGCTCACAGGTCCTCCACTGAAGCTTTCTTT
CASSKAHRSSTEAFF
>TRBV11-2|TRBD2|-|TRBJ2-1
TGTGCCAGCAGCCTACGACTAGCGGTCGATTTCAATGAGCAGTTCTTC
CASSLRLAVDFNEQFF
>TRBV12-5|TRBD1|-|TRBJ1-4
TGTGCTAGTGGTTTCCAGAGACAGGGAGTTAATGAAAAACTGTTTTTT
CASGFQRQGVNEKLFF
>TRBV19|-|-|TRBJ2-3
TGTGCCAGTAGTATAGGGCACAGGGTCAGCACAGATACGCAGTATTTT
CASSIGHRVSTDTQYF
>TRBV6-4|TRBD2|-|TRBJ2-7
TGTGCCAGCAGTGACTCACTAGCGGGTAGCTACGAGCAGTACTTC
CASSDSLAGSYEQYF
>TRBV13|-|-|TRBJ2-3
TGTGCCAGCAGCTCGGGGGATACGCAGTATTTT
CASSSGDTQYF
>TRBV9|TRBD1|-|TRBJ2-6
TGTGCCAGCAGCGAAACAGGGGCTGGGGCCAACGTCCTGACTTTC
CASSETGAGANVLTF
>TRBV15|TRBD1|-|TRBJ2-7
TGTGCCACCAGCAGACACCGGGACAGCGCGACCTACGAGCAGTACTTC
CATSRHRDSATYEQYF
>TRBV5-4|-|-|TRBJ2-7
TGTGCCAGCGGGGCGGGGCCCTCCTACGAGCAGTACTTC
CASGAGPSYEQYF
>TRBV5-1|TRBD1|-|TRBJ2-7
TGCGCCAGCAGCTTTGTTCTTACAGGGGACGAGCAGTACTTC
CASSFVLTGDEQYF
>TRBV27|TRBD1|-|TRBJ1-2
TGTGCCAGCAGTACACAGACAGGGGCCGGAGGCTACACCTTC
CASSTQTGAGGYTF
>TRBV29-1|TRBD2|-|TRBJ2-3
TGCAGCGTTGAGGGTGGGACTAGCGGAACTGAGGATACGCAGTATTTT
CSVEGGTSGTEDTQYF
>TRBV7-9|TRBD1|once|TRBJ1-1
TGTGCCAGCAGCTCCGGGACAGGGGATTTCTTT
CASSSGTGDFF
>TRBV29-1|TRBD1|-|TRBJ1-2
TGCAGCGTTTTGACAGGGGAGGGTGCTAACTATGGCTACACCTTC
CSVLTGEGANYGYTF
>TRBV13|TRBD1|-|TRBJ2-5
TGTGCCAGCAGCCCGGACAGGGGACAAGAGACCCAGTACTTC
CASSPDRGQETQYF
>TRBV11-1|-|-|TRBJ1-4
TGTGCCAGCAGCTTTTCCATGAGGACAGCAGATGAAAAACTGTTTTTT
CASSFSMRTADEKLFF
>TRBV6-5|-|-|TRBJ2-7
TGTGCCAGCAGTGCCCTAGGATCCTACGAGCAGTACTTC
CASSALGSYEQYF